The source of this T cell receptor (beta chain) is a study of regulatory and conventional T cells in RAG deficiency. Study-level information: Hypomorphic RAG mutations in CID or atypical SCID frequently accompany autoimmunity.

V gave up 4 bases and J gave up 4 bases; unmatched junction bases: 3. The CDR3 is 15 amino acids. In germline, CDR1 is MNHEY, CDR2 SMNVEV (reference sequence). Repertoires were generated with immunoSEQ multiplex PCR, while TCRdb's copy carries only in-frame clones and drops some. Seen here are about a thousand clones, roughly four fifths observed once, and the top ten hold about a sixth. A word on this clone: The antigen is unknown.

Study observations and caveats: Patient subsets had shorter CDR3s; Omenn Treg-Tconv overlap exceeded 85%. Omenn syndrome and CID/AS patients had around 100-fold fewer unique Treg TCR beta sequences, versus approximately 9.6-fold elsewhere. Control T-cell subsets had markedly higher Shannon entropy and lower Simpson indices than RAG-deficient patients.

The sequencing input was CD8+ T cells sorted from blood. This rearrangement joins TRBV27 to TRBJ2-5; 13 bases align to TRBD2. The receptor comes from a human donor with RAG deficiency presenting as severe combined immunodeficiency. The DNA of the CDR3 is TGTGCCAGCAGTTGGGGACTAGCGGGAAGAGAGACCCAGTACTTC. As protein: CASSWGLAGRETQYF.